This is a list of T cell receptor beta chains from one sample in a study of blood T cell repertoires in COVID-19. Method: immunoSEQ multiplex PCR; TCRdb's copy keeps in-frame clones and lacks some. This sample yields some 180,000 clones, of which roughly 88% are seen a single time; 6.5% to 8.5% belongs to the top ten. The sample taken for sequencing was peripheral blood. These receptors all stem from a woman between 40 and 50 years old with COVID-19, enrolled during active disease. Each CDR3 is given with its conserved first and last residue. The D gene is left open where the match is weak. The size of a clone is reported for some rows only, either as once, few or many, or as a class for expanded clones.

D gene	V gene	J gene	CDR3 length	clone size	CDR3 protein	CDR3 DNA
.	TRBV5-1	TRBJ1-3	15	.	CASSPRIYSGNTIYF	TGCGCCAGCAGCCCCCGAATCTACTCTGGAAACACCATATATTTT
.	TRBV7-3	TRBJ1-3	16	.	CASSPLDIDSGNTIYF	TGTGCCAGCAGCCCGTTGGACATCGACTCTGGAAACACCATATATTTT
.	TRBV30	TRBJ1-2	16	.	CAWSVPGTEANYGYTF	TGTGCCTGGAGTGTACCCGGGACTGAGGCTAACTATGGCTACACCTTC
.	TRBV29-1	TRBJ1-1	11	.	CSVDGGRGAFF	TGCAGCGTTGACGGTGGCAGGGGAGCTTTCTTT
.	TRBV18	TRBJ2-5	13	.	CASSHAPSETQYF	TGTGCCAGCTCCCATGCCCCTAGTGAGACCCAGTACTTC
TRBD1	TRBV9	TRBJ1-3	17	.	CASSVAAGTASGNTIYF	TGTGCCAGCAGCGTAGCTGCAGGGACAGCCTCTGGAAACACCATATATTTT
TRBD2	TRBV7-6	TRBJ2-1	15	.	CASSYRLAGVYEQFF	TGTGCCAGCAGCTACCGACTAGCGGGAGTTTATGAGCAGTTCTTC
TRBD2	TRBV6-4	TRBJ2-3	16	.	CASSDSSGSFSDTQYF	TGTGCCAGCAGTGACTCTAGCGGGAGTTTCTCAGATACGCAGTATTTT
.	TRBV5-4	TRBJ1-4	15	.	CASSKTGGIGEKLFF	TGTGCCAGCAGCAAAACCGGGGGGATTGGTGAAAAACTGTTTTTT
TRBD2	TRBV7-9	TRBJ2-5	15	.	CASSLGRLALETQYF	TGTGCCAGCAGCTTAGGAAGACTAGCGCTAGAGACCCAGTACTTC
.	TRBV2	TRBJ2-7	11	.	CASTPTYEQYF	TGTGCCAGCACCCCTACCTACGAGCAGTACTTC
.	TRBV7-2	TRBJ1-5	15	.	CASGQAGGTNQPQHF	TGTGCCAGCGGCCAGGCGGGGGGGACCAATCAGCCCCAGCATTTT
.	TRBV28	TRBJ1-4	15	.	CATEAGQILGEKLFF	TGTGCCACCGAAGCTGGACAAATCCTGGGAGAAAAACTGTTTTTT
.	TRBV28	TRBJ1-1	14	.	CASSRFGGNTEAFF	TGTGCCAGCAGTCGATTCGGGGGGAACACTGAAGCTTTCTTT
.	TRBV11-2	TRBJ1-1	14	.	CASSWESGRGEAFF	TGTGCCAGCAGCTGGGAGAGCGGGCGGGGTGAAGCTTTCTTT
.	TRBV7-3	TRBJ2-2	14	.	CASSLLLFTGELFF	TGTGCCAGCAGCTTATTACTATTCACCGGGGAGCTGTTTTTT
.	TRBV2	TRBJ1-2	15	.	CASSEALQSVYGYTF	TGTGCCAGCAGTGAAGCGCTTCAGTCAGTCTATGGCTACACCTTC
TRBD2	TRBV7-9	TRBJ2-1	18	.	CASSLEGLGTREFNEQFF	TGTGCCAGCAGCTTAGAGGGGTTGGGGACTAGGGAGTTCAATGAGCAGTTCTTC
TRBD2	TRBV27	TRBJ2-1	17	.	CASSLYSIGTSSNEQFF	TGTGCCAGCAGTTTATATTCCATCGGGACTAGCAGCAATGAGCAGTTCTTC
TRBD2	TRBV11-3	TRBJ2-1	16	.	CASSAKGLAVLNEQFF	TGTGCCAGCAGCGCAAAGGGACTAGCGGTTTTGAATGAGCAGTTCTTC
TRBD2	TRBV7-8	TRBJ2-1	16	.	CASSSPSGGSYNEQFF	TGTGCCAGCAGCTCCCCTAGCGGGGGCTCCTACAATGAGCAGTTCTTC
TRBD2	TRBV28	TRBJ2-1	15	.	CASSSGGSSYNEQFF	TGTGCCAGCAGCAGCGGGGGTAGCTCCTACAATGAGCAGTTCTTC
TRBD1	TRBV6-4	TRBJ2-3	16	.	CASSDSGGQGPDTQYF	TGTGCCAGCAGTGACTCGGGCGGACAGGGTCCAGATACGCAGTATTTT
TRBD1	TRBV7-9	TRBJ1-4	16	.	CASSLAVGQGSEKLFF	TGTGCCAGCAGCTTAGCCGTGGGACAGGGTAGTGAAAAACTGTTTTTT
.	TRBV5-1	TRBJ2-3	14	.	CASSLGVKADTQYF	TGCGCCAGCAGCTTAGGGGTTAAGGCAGATACGCAGTATTTT
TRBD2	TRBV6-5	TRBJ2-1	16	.	CASTYFGASGRNEQFF	TGTGCCAGCACTTACTTTGGGGCTAGCGGGCGCAATGAGCAGTTCTTC
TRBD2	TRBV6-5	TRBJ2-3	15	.	CASTGLAGSTDTQYF	TGTGCCAGCACGGGACTAGCGGGGAGCACAGATACGCAGTATTTT
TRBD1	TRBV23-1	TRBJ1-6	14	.	CASSRGQDTSPLHF	TGCGCCAGCAGTCGAGGACAGGACACTTCACCCCTCCACTTT
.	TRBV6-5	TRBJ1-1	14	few	CASRRETENTEAFF	TGTGCCAGCAGACGCGAGACAGAGAACACTGAAGCTTTCTTT
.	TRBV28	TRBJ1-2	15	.	CASSLPGTANYGYTF	TGTGCCAGCAGTTTACCTGGTACAGCTAACTATGGCTACACCTTC
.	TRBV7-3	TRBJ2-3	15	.	CASSFSGSSTDTQYF	TGTGCCAGCAGCTTTAGCGGATCGAGCACAGATACGCAGTATTTT
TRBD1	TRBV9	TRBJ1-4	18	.	CASSVAQTGAFGNEKLFF	TGTGCCAGCAGCGTAGCTCAGACAGGGGCCTTTGGTAATGAAAAACTGTTTTTT
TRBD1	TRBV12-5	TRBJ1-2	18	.	CASGLYTWDRGRTYGYTF	TGTGCTAGTGGTTTATACACCTGGGACAGGGGGAGGACCTATGGCTACACCTTC
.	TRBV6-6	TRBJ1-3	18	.	CASGPAVYGELSGNTIYF	TGTGCCAGCGGTCCGGCGGTGTATGGGGAGCTCTCTGGAAACACCATATATTTT
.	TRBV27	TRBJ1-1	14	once	CASSLLLSGAEAFF	TGTGCCAGCAGTTTATTACTATCGGGGGCTGAAGCTTTCTTT
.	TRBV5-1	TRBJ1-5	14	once	CASSLGTVNQPQHF	TGCGCCAGCAGCTTGGGGACAGTCAATCAGCCCCAGCATTTT
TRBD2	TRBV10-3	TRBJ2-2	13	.	CAILPGGDGELFF	TGTGCCATCCTCCCGGGGGGGGACGGGGAGCTGTTTTTT
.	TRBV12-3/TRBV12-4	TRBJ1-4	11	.	CASSLNEKLFF	TGTGCCAGCAGTCTTAATGAAAAACTGTTTTTT
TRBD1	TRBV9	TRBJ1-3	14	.	CASSPGTAGNTIYF	TGTGCCAGCAGCCCCGGGACAGCCGGAAACACCATATATTTT